The present T cell receptor beta chain was sequenced within a study of OX40 agonist ivuxolimab in advanced cancers. Study-level background: The costimulatory receptor OX40 (CD134) was targeted by ivuxolimab, a fully human IgG2 agonistic monoclonal antibody. Intravenous ivuxolimab was administered to patients every 2 weeks at six dose levels: 0.01, 0.1, 0.3, 1.5, 3 and 10 mg/kg. Among the approximately 50 dose-escalation patients, around 19 had hepatocellular carcinoma, approximately 15 melanoma, 9 renal cell carcinoma and 9 head and neck cancer. A male proportion of almost 85% and a mean age of around 60 years, ranging from 23 to 79, were recorded for the dose-escalation cohort. Prior anti-PD-1, anti-PD-L1 or anti-CTLA-4 therapy was permitted, and 40% of dose-escalation patients had received checkpoint inhibitors. Partial responses occurred in three dose-escalation patients, of whom one had hepatocellular carcinoma and two had cutaneous melanoma. The point of sequencing TCRbeta in the periphery was to test whether ivuxolimab changed TCR sequence diversity and drove clonal T-cell expansion. The paper describes the monotherapy dose-escalation part (N = 52 patients) of the phase I trial of ivuxolimab.

CDR1 and CDR2, looked up from the germline V gene (reference sequence), are MNHNY and SVGAGI. Inclusive of the bounding cysteine and phenylalanine, the CDR3 is 15 residues long. CDR3 DNA only is kept here, 45 bases in frame from base 1. Trimming costs V 5 bases and J 5 bases, and their ends lie 19 bases apart. Paper-wide results and their limitations: Clonal expansion of both CD4+ and CD8+ blood T cells was observed from baseline to week 6 at doses 0.1 to 3.0 mg/kg. On average, CD8+ T cells showed more expanded clones than CD4+ T cells after ivuxolimab. The antigen specificity of the clonally expanded peripheral T cells was not determined. In the 0.1-3.0 mg/kg groups, partial responders were among the patients with the lowest normalized peripheral clonal expansion, particularly in CD8+ T cells. Low levels of normalized T-cell clonal expansion were also seen in some patients who did not respond.

The trial excluded patients who had a history of autoimmune disease or who were on systemic immunosuppression. Peripheral blood for TCR sequencing was drawn from every dose cohort at baseline, at cycle 4 day 1 and at cycle 7 day 1. The samples were taken from a phase I, first-in-human, multicenter, open-label dose-escalation trial of ivuxolimab. The trial enrolled adults with locally advanced or metastatic head and neck squamous cell, hepatocellular, melanoma or renal cell carcinoma. CD4+ and CD8+ T cells were sorted separately from peripheral blood before TCR sequencing. Genomic DNA was extracted from sorted cells for sequencing of the TCRbeta CDR3 region. The immunoSEQ Assay was used to sequence the TCRbeta CDR3 regions. Sourced from immuneACCESS, this table was stored by TCRdb with only in-frame sequences that have V and J called. A share of the clones is absent; for the studies checked, an unresolved V gene accounts for under half, and the remainder has no known explanation. The table for this sample lists roughly 41,000 clones; roughly 86% of them were counted only once. The top ten hold about 13% of the sample.

Notes on this clone: Which antigen it targets is not known. Base qualities are not at hand, and no much larger clone is one base apart.

Recombination linked TRBV6-6 to TRBJ2-7, with the D gene possibly TRBD1 or TRBD2, each one fitting 6 bases. The sequenced sample was CD4+ or CD8+ T cells sorted from blood, obtained in a trial of the OX40 agonist ivuxolimab. The receptor was isolated from an adult with an advanced solid tumor such as melanoma, head and neck, liver or kidney cancer. The CDR3 reads as follows: CASSPTGAVKNEQYF. The nucleotides read TGTGCCAGCAGTCCCACGGGGGCGGTGAAAAACGAGCAGTACTTC.